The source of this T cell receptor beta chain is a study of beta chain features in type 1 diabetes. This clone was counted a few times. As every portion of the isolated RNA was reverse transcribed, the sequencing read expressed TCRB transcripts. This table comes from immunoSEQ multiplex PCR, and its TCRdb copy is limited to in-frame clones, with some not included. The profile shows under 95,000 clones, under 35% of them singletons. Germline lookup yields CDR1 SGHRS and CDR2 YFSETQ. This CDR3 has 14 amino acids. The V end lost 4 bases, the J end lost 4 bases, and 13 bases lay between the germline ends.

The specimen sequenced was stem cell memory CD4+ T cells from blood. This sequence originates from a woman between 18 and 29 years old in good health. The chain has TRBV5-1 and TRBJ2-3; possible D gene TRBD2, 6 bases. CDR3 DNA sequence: TGCGCCAGCAGCCCTCGACTAGATCCAGATACGCAGTATTTT. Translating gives CASSPRLDPDTQYF.